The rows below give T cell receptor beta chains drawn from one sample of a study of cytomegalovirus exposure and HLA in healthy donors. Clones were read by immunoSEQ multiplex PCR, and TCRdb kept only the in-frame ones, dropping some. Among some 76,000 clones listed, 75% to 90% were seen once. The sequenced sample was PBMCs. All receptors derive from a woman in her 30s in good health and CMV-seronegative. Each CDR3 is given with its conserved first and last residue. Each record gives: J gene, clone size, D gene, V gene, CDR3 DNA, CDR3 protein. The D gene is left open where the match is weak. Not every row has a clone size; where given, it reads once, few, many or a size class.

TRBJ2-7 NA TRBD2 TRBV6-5 TGTGCCAGCAGTTACTCAATAGCGGGAGGTTACGAGCAGTACTTC CASSYSIAGGYEQYF
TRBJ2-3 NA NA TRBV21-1 TGTGCCAGCAGCTCGCAGGGGAATGATACGCAGTATTTT CASSSQGNDTQYF
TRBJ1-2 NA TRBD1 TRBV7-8 TGTGCCAGCAGCTTACCCTCAGGGACAGGGGTAGGGGGCTACACCTTC CASSLPSGTGVGGYTF
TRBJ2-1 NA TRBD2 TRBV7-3 TGTGCCAGCAGCTTAATCCTAGCGGGAGTCAAAACGGAGCAGTTCTTC CASSLILAGVKTEQFF
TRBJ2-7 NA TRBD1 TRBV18 TGTGCCAGCTCACCTTTGGTACAGGGGGCTACCTACGAGCAGTACTTC CASSPLVQGATYEQYF
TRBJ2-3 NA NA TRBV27 TGTGCCAGCAGTTCGGACAACACAGATACGCAGTATTTT CASSSDNTDTQYF
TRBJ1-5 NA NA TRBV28 TGTGCCAGCGCGGCGCGCCAGCCCCAGCATTTT CASAARQPQHF
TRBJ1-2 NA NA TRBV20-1 TGCAGTGCTAGAGATAGAGTTGGCTACACCTTC CSARDRVGYTF
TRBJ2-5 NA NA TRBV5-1 TGCGCCAGCAGCTTGCCCCCCGGGGAGGACACCAGGGAGACCCAGTACTTC CASSLPPGEDTRETQYF
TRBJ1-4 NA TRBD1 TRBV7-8 TGTGCCAGCAGCTCGACAGGGCTAATTGAAAAACTGTTTTTT CASSSTGLIEKLFF
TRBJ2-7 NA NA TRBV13 TGTGCCAGCAGCTTAAGGGGGAGGGGTTTCTACGAGCAGTACTTC CASSLRGRGFYEQYF
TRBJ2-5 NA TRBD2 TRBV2 TGTGCCAGCAGTGAAGTTAAAACTAGCGGGAAACAAGAGACCCAGTACTTC CASSEVKTSGKQETQYF
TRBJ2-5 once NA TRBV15 TGTGCCACCAGCAGAAGTCGCGCGGAGACCCAGTACTTC CATSRSRAETQYF
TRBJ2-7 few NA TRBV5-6 TGTGCCAGCAGCTCCCGGACTTTCCTCTCCTACGAGCAGTACTTC CASSSRTFLSYEQYF
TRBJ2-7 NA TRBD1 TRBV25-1 TGTGCCAGCAGTGACCAAGGTGACAGGGAGAGCGAGCAGTACTTC CASSDQGDRESEQYF
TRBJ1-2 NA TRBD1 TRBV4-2 TGTGCCAGCAGCCAATTATTGCCGGGACAGGGCTATGGCTACACCTTC CASSQLLPGQGYGYTF
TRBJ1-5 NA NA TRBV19 TGTGCCAGTAGTATCCATTCGGTTGAGGGTCGGGGTTTGCATTTT CASSIHSVEGRGLHF
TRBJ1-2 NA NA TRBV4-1 TGCGCCAGCAGCCAAGAACGAGCACAGGGTACTTTCTATGGCTACACCTTC CASSQERAQGTFYGYTF
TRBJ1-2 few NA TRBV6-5 TGTGCCAGCAGTTACTCGATCTGGGAGGAAGGCTACACCTTC CASSYSIWEEGYTF
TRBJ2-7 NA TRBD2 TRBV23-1 TGCGCCAGCAGTTCTCGAGGGCGGGAGAGCTCCTACGAGCAGTACTTC CASSSRGRESSYEQYF
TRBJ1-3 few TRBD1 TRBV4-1 TGCGCCAGCAGCCCCTTTAGGACAGGGCTCCCCGGAAACACCATATATTTT CASSPFRTGLPGNTIYF
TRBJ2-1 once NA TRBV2 TGTGCCAGCAGTGAAGCTCAGACAGACAATGAGCAGTTCTTC CASSEAQTDNEQFF
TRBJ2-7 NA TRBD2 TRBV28 TGTGCCAGCAGTTTATTGCCGGGACTAGCGGGCCACTACGAGCAGTACTTC CASSLLPGLAGHYEQYF
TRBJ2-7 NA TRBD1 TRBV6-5 TGTGCCAGCAGTTACGGACAGGGGGCAAGTTACGAGCAGTACTTC CASSYGQGASYEQYF